The 12 T cell receptor beta chains reported below all come from one sample, sequenced in a study of blood T cell repertoires in COVID-19. Assay: immunoSEQ multiplex PCR; the TCRdb copy retains only in-frame clones and omits some. The table includes approximately 350,000 clones, approximately 86% detected once. Sequences were obtained from peripheral blood. The receptors were gathered from a woman aged 55-75 years with COVID-19, enrolled during active disease.

CDR3 in amino acids: CASSARTANNEKLFF. The CDR3 coding sequence is TGTGCCAGCAGTGCCAGGACAGCGAATAATGAAAAACTGTTTTTT. The chain combines TRBV2 with TRBJ1-4, with D possibly TRBD1 on 6 matching bases. This CDR3 comprises 15 residues. Germline V gives CDR1 SNHLY, CDR2 FYNNEI. V shed 4 bases and J shed 4 bases, with 13 bases lying between them.

The V gene is TRBV5-1, the J gene TRBJ1-1; maybe TRBD1 (5 bases). Looked up from germline, CDR1 is SGHRS and CDR2 is YFSETQ. V lost 0 bases, J lost 3 bases, and 12 bases lay in between. This CDR3 region has 15 residues. The CDR3 DNA sequence: TGCGCCAGCAGCTTGGCTCCCGACAGCTACACTGAAGCTTTCTTT. It codes for CASSLAPDSYTEAFF. Full variable domain (rest looked up from reference TRBV5-1 and TRBJ1-1): KAGVTQTPRYLIKTRGQQVTLSCSPISGHRSVSWYQQTPGQGLQFLFEYFSETQRNKGNFPGRFSGRQFSNSRSEMNVSTLELGDSALYLCASSLAPDSYTEAFFGQGTRLTVV.

The V and J genes are TRBV4-1 and TRBJ2-5; TRBD2 aligns across 13 bases. Unmatched junction bases numbered 6, after V lost 1 base and J lost 1 base. The CDR3 totals 18 residues. Germline assignment: CDR1 MGHRA and CDR2 YSYEKL. The CDR3 DNA sequence: TGCGCCAGCAGCCAAGGGACTAGCGGGGGTCTCACCCAAGAGACCCAGTACTTC. Protein: CASSQGTSGGLTQETQYF.

This clone showed up just once. The chain has TRBV7-3 and TRBJ2-1; 8 bases match TRBD1. V was pared by 5 bases and J by 15 bases, with 6 bases of the junction left unmatched. The CDR3 consists of 11 residues. The V gene's germline CDR1 is SGHTA and CDR2 FQGTGA. The CDR3, as DNA: TGTGCCAGCAGCGAAGGACAGGGAATGTTCTTC. Amino acids: CASSEGQGMFF.

The V gene is TRBV15, the J gene TRBJ2-6; possibly TRBD2 for D (5 bases). The CDR3 contains 13 residues. V was cut by 1 base and J by 15 bases, with 13 bases left in between. Germline assignment: CDR1 LNHNV and CDR2 YYDKDF (reference sequence). The CDR3: CATSRAGMATLTF. The CDR3 nucleotides are TGTGCCACCAGCAGAGCGGGAATGGCAACCCTGACTTTC.

This clone appeared once. V and J are TRBV6-5 and TRBJ1-2; D gene unclear. The CDR3 totals 12 residues. Looked up from germline, CDR1 is MNHEY and CDR2 is SVGAGI. Trimming took 5 bases from V and 3 from J, leaving 7 bases between them. The CDR3 DNA reads TGTGCCAGCAGTCCGTACTACTATGGCTACACCTTC. Amino acid sequence: CASSPYYYGYTF.

V is TRBV19 and J is TRBJ1-1; D may be TRBD1 (5 bases). CDR3 length: 15 residues. The V end was cut by 2 bases, the J end by 3 bases, with 13 bases between. Germline values: CDR1 LNHDA, CDR2 SQIVND (reference sequence). CDR3 amino acids: CASSILTRGDTEAFF. The DNA of the CDR3 is TGTGCCAGTAGTATATTGACTAGAGGGGACACTGAAGCTTTCTTT.

This chain uses TRBV5-4 with TRBJ2-1; TRBD2 matches at 7 bases. Germline V lookup: CDR1 SGHNT, CDR2 YYREEE (reference sequence). CDR3 length: 16 residues. After removal of 5 bases from V and 2 bases from J, the junction contained 10 bases not matched to a gene. The CDR3 is CASSQGGGLTYNEQFF. The CDR3 DNA follows: TGTGCCAGCAGTCAGGGCGGGGGACTAACCTACAATGAGCAGTTCTTC.

This clone was counted once. The chain employs TRBV6-1 and TRBJ1-1, with a tentative D call TRBD1 (5 bases). The CDR3 spans 13 residues. Trimming stripped 3 bases from V and 4 bases from J, with 9 bases between. Germline V lookup: CDR1 MNHNS, CDR2 SASEGT. In DNA, the CDR3 is TGTGCCAGCAGTGACCGGGGGATCACTGAAGCTTTCTTT. Its translation: CASSDRGITEAFF.

V and J are TRBV3-1 (or the pseudogene TRBV3-2) and TRBJ1-6; the D gene is possibly TRBD1 (6 bases). Trimming shortened V by 2 bases and J by 7 bases, and 9 bases separated the two germline ends. This CDR3 has 14 amino acids. CDR1 is LGHDT and CDR2 is YNNKEL in the germline V gene (reference sequence). The DNA for the CDR3 is TGTGCCAGCAGCCAAAGCAGGGGCAATTCACCCCTCCACTTT. Amino acid sequence: CASSQSRGNSPLHF.

The chain is built from TRBV10-3 and TRBJ1-1, with 8 bases matching TRBD1. The CDR3 length is 16 residues. V trimming: 3 bases; J trimming: 5 bases; junction bases outside the gene matches: 11. Germline V lookup: CDR1 ENHRY, CDR2 SYGVKD. CDR3 region: CAISDMAGGVGTEAFF. The CDR3 DNA reads TGTGCCATCAGTGATATGGCAGGGGGCGTAGGGACTGAAGCTTTCTTT.

CDR3 DNA sequence: TGTGCCAGTAGTGTCGACCTCCCCGGCAGGTACACTGAAGCTTTCTTT. Translated, it gives CASSVDLPGRYTEAFF. This rearrangement joins TRBV19 to TRBJ1-1, with unresolved D. Germline-derived CDR1 and CDR2 are LNHDA and SQIVND (reference sequence). The V gene lost 5 bases and the J gene lost 3 bases, with 19 bases spanning the gap. This CDR3 region has 16 residues.